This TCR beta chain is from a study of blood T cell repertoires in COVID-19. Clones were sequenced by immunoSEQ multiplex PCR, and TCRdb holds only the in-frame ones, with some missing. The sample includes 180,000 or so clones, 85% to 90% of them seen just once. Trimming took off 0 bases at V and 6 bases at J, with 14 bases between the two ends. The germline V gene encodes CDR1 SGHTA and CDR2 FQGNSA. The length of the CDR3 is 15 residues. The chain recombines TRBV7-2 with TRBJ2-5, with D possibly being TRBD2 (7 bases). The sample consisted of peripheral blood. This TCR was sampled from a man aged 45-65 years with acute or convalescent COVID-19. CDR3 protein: CASSLAGGGGKTQYF. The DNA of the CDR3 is TGTGCCAGCAGCTTAGCGGGAGGGGGAGGGAAGACCCAGTACTTC.